This TCR beta chain was documented in a study of T cell repertoires in cytomegalovirus infection. For the study at large: Peptides in the study included HLA-C-restricted and HLA-B-restricted CMV epitopes.

On this clonotype: Antigen specificity is unknown.

Trimming removed 7 bases at V and 0 bases at J, with 13 bases between. The CDR3 length is 14 residues. MiXCR was run by TCRdb on the reads, yielding one entry per CDR3 protein. This sample yields 100,000 to 150,000 distinct CDR3 sequences, of which around 32% are seen a single time; 58% belongs to the top ten. Study-level findings and limits: There were HLA-C-restricted CMV-specific TCR beta clonotypes dominating the ex vivo response.

The receptor was isolated from a human donor in good health (CMV status not recorded). Some clones in this sample may be carry-over from other donors' samples. This chain uses TRBV12-3 or TRBV12-4 with TRBJ2-7, with D unclear. The source material was CD8+ T cells from cultured PBMCs, sampled from culture after CMV antigen stimulation. The CDR3 DNA follows: TGTGCCAGCACCCCTCGCCCTACCTCCTACGAGCAGTACTTC. Translating it yields CASTPRPTSYEQYF.